The rows below give T cell receptor beta chains drawn from one sample of a study of blood T cell repertoires in COVID-19. TCRdb keeps only in-frame clones here, not all; method: immunoSEQ multiplex PCR. The sample carries over 150,000 clones, around 86% recorded once. Material for sequencing was peripheral blood. These receptors came from a man between 60 and 75 years old with COVID-19, enrolled during active disease. Both conserved end residues are part of each CDR3. D genes are given only for firm matches. Size values are once, few and many counts, or a class for expanded clones, and some rows have none.

V gene: TRBV7-7
clone size: -
J gene: TRBJ2-2
D gene: TRBD2
CDR3 protein: CASSLGSGGSGELFF
CDR3 DNA: TGTGCTAGCAGCTTAGGCAGCGGGGGGTCCGGGGAGCTGTTTTTT

V gene: TRBV9
clone size: -
J gene: TRBJ1-1
D gene: -
CDR3 protein: CASSVAWQNTEAFF
CDR3 DNA: TGTGCCAGCAGCGTAGCTTGGCAGAACACTGAAGCTTTCTTT

V gene: TRBV5-5
clone size: -
J gene: TRBJ2-5
D gene: -
CDR3 protein: CASSLVFAGTETQYF
CDR3 DNA: TGTGCCAGCAGCTTGGTATTCGCGGGAACAGAGACCCAGTACTTC

V gene: TRBV27
clone size: -
J gene: TRBJ1-6
D gene: TRBD1
CDR3 protein: CASRLGYRGNNSPLHF
CDR3 DNA: TGTGCCAGCAGATTAGGGTACAGGGGGAATAATTCACCCCTCCACTTT

V gene: TRBV7-9
clone size: once
J gene: TRBJ1-3
D gene: TRBD1
CDR3 protein: CASSLWTGPSGNTIYF
CDR3 DNA: TGTGCCAGCAGCTTGTGGACAGGACCCTCTGGAAACACCATATATTTT

V gene: TRBV7-7
clone size: few
J gene: TRBJ2-2
D gene: -
CDR3 protein: CASSSGGLNTGELFF
CDR3 DNA: TGTGCTAGCAGCTCCGGAGGACTGAACACCGGGGAGCTGTTTTTT

V gene: TRBV24-1
clone size: few
J gene: TRBJ1-6
D gene: TRBD1
CDR3 protein: CATSGDSYNSPLHF
CDR3 DNA: TGTGCCACCAGTGGGGACAGCTATAATTCACCCCTCCACTTT

V gene: TRBV6-5
clone size: -
J gene: TRBJ2-1
D gene: TRBD2
CDR3 protein: CASSYAGLAQNNEQFF
CDR3 DNA: TGTGCCAGCAGTTACGCAGGACTAGCGCAAAACAATGAGCAGTTCTTC

V gene: TRBV7-2
clone size: -
J gene: TRBJ2-7
D gene: -
CDR3 protein: CASSPRGGIAEQYF
CDR3 DNA: TGTGCCAGCAGCCCACGGGGCGGGATAGCCGAGCAGTACTTC

V gene: TRBV3-1/TRBV3-2
clone size: -
J gene: TRBJ1-3
D gene: -
CDR3 protein: CASSSGGLYSGNTIYF
CDR3 DNA: TGTGCCAGCAGCTCAGGCGGGCTTTACTCTGGAAACACCATATATTTT

V gene: TRBV18
clone size: -
J gene: TRBJ1-3
D gene: -
CDR3 protein: CASSLYSRDTIYF
CDR3 DNA: TGTGCCAGCTCACTGTACTCAAGAGACACCATATATTTT

V gene: TRBV19
clone size: -
J gene: TRBJ1-5
D gene: -
CDR3 protein: CASQKRTEGQPQHF
CDR3 DNA: TGTGCCAGTCAAAAAAGGACAGAAGGTCAGCCCCAGCATTTT

V gene: TRBV10-3
clone size: -
J gene: TRBJ1-2
D gene: -
CDR3 protein: CAIRAELHYGYTF
CDR3 DNA: TGTGCCATCAGGGCCGAACTACACTATGGCTACACCTTC

V gene: TRBV4-3
clone size: -
J gene: TRBJ2-2
D gene: TRBD1
CDR3 protein: CASSQEPYRGQGTSVALFF
CDR3 DNA: TGCGCCAGCAGCCAAGAACCCTACAGGGGGCAAGGGACGAGTGTGGCGCTGTTTTTT

V gene: TRBV23-1
clone size: -
J gene: TRBJ1-1
D gene: -
CDR3 protein: CASEEDLLNTEAFF
CDR3 DNA: TGCGCCAGCGAGGAGGACCTTTTGAACACTGAAGCTTTCTTT

V gene: TRBV11-3
clone size: -
J gene: TRBJ2-7
D gene: -
CDR3 protein: CASSLEAGFAYEQYF
CDR3 DNA: TGTGCCAGCAGCTTAGAGGCAGGGTTCGCCTACGAGCAGTACTTC

V gene: TRBV7-2
clone size: -
J gene: TRBJ1-2
D gene: TRBD1
CDR3 protein: CASSVGTGGYGYTF
CDR3 DNA: TGTGCCAGCAGCGTCGGGACAGGGGGCTATGGCTACACCTTC

V gene: TRBV4-3
clone size: -
J gene: TRBJ1-4
D gene: TRBD1
CDR3 protein: CASSHDRASEKLFF
CDR3 DNA: TGCGCCAGCAGCCACGACAGGGCCAGTGAAAAACTGTTTTTT

V gene: TRBV6-2/TRBV6-3
clone size: -
J gene: TRBJ2-3
D gene: -
CDR3 protein: CASSSRLTDTQYF
CDR3 DNA: TGTGCCAGCAGTTCACGACTAACAGATACGCAGTATTTT

V gene: TRBV6-1
clone size: -
J gene: TRBJ1-2
D gene: TRBD1
CDR3 protein: CASSESGQYGYTF
CDR3 DNA: TGTGCCAGCAGTGAATCGGGACAGTATGGCTACACCTTC

V gene: TRBV7-2
clone size: -
J gene: TRBJ2-7
D gene: TRBD2
CDR3 protein: CASSFTSGATEQYF
CDR3 DNA: TGTGCCAGCAGCTTTACTAGCGGGGCGACCGAGCAGTACTTC

V gene: TRBV28
clone size: -
J gene: TRBJ2-5
D gene: TRBD1
CDR3 protein: CASSIGQGLGPETQYF
CDR3 DNA: TGTGCCAGCAGTATCGGACAGGGGTTGGGTCCAGAGACCCAGTACTTC

V gene: TRBV2
clone size: -
J gene: TRBJ1-1
D gene: -
CDR3 protein: CASSEARGNEAFF
CDR3 DNA: TGTGCCAGCAGTGAAGCGCGGGGGAATGAAGCTTTCTTT

V gene: TRBV2
clone size: -
J gene: TRBJ2-7
D gene: TRBD2
CDR3 protein: CASTLAGGPYEQYF
CDR3 DNA: TGTGCCAGCACCCTAGCGGGAGGGCCCTACGAGCAGTACTTC

V gene: TRBV6-1
clone size: -
J gene: TRBJ2-2
D gene: -
CDR3 protein: CASSEPTRIPGELFF
CDR3 DNA: TGTGCCAGCAGTGAACCAACTAGAATTCCCGGGGAGCTGTTTTTT

V gene: TRBV25-1
clone size: -
J gene: TRBJ2-1
D gene: -
CDR3 protein: CASSRVREQFF
CDR3 DNA: TGTGCCAGTTCCAGGGTGAGGGAGCAGTTCTTC

V gene: TRBV6-5
clone size: -
J gene: TRBJ2-1
D gene: -
CDR3 protein: CASTLNSGYNEQFF
CDR3 DNA: TGTGCCAGCACCTTGAATAGCGGCTACAATGAGCAGTTCTTC

V gene: TRBV9
clone size: once
J gene: TRBJ1-3
D gene: -
CDR3 protein: CASSVGPFGDTIYF
CDR3 DNA: TGTGCCAGCAGCGTAGGCCCCTTCGGGGACACCATATATTTT

V gene: TRBV7-9
clone size: few
J gene: TRBJ1-6
D gene: TRBD1
CDR3 protein: CASSYAQGAWDSPLHF
CDR3 DNA: TGTGCCAGCAGCTACGCACAGGGGGCCTGGGATTCACCCCTCCACTTT

V gene: TRBV19
clone size: -
J gene: TRBJ1-1
D gene: -
CDR3 protein: CASRLTPNTEAFF
CDR3 DNA: TGTGCCAGTAGGTTGACACCGAACACTGAAGCTTTCTTT

V gene: TRBV13
clone size: once
J gene: TRBJ2-6
D gene: TRBD1
CDR3 protein: CASSTRGLIIRGANVLTF
CDR3 DNA: TGTGCCAGCAGCACCAGGGGGCTGATCATAAGGGGGGCCAACGTCCTGACTTTC

V gene: TRBV7-2
clone size: -
J gene: TRBJ1-1
D gene: -
CDR3 protein: CASSLMGTHPNTEAFF
CDR3 DNA: TGTGCCAGCAGCTTAATGGGCACCCACCCGAACACTGAAGCTTTCTTT

V gene: TRBV29-1
clone size: -
J gene: TRBJ2-1
D gene: -
CDR3 protein: CSVGQGIRGEQFF
CDR3 DNA: TGCAGCGTTGGGCAGGGCATCCGTGGTGAGCAGTTCTTC

V gene: TRBV5-1
clone size: -
J gene: TRBJ2-4
D gene: TRBD1
CDR3 protein: CASSTSPGQGARKNIQYF
CDR3 DNA: TGCGCCAGCAGCACCTCGCCGGGACAGGGGGCGCGCAAAAACATTCAGTACTTC

V gene: TRBV7-2
clone size: -
J gene: TRBJ2-3
D gene: -
CDR3 protein: CASSLRGGDTDTQYF
CDR3 DNA: TGTGCCAGCAGCTTACGAGGCGGGGACACAGATACGCAGTATTTT

V gene: TRBV6-5
clone size: -
J gene: TRBJ1-2
D gene: TRBD1
CDR3 protein: CASSFNPDRGYTF
CDR3 DNA: TGTGCCAGCAGTTTCAACCCGGACAGGGGCTACACCTTC

V gene: TRBV5-1
clone size: -
J gene: TRBJ2-3
D gene: -
CDR3 protein: CASSSVTSTDTQYF
CDR3 DNA: TGCGCCAGCAGCTCAGTTACAAGCACAGATACGCAGTATTTT

V gene: TRBV3-1/TRBV3-2
clone size: -
J gene: TRBJ2-4
D gene: -
CDR3 protein: CASSQPLAPKNIQYF
CDR3 DNA: TGTGCCAGCAGCCAACCCCTGGCTCCCAAAAACATTCAGTACTTC

V gene: TRBV24-1
clone size: once
J gene: TRBJ2-3
D gene: TRBD1
CDR3 protein: CATSDPATGQGVRSQRVTQYF
CDR3 DNA: TGTGCCACCAGTGACCCGGCCACGGGACAGGGGGTTCGCAGCCAAAGAGTAACGCAGTATTTT

V gene: TRBV18
clone size: few
J gene: TRBJ2-2
D gene: -
CDR3 protein: CASSPAWRGLNGELFF
CDR3 DNA: TGTGCCAGCTCACCAGCTTGGAGGGGGCTTAACGGGGAGCTGTTTTTT

V gene: TRBV19
clone size: -
J gene: TRBJ1-5
D gene: -
CDR3 protein: CASSQQSQGSQPQHF
CDR3 DNA: TGTGCCAGTAGCCAACAATCCCAGGGTTCTCAGCCCCAGCATTTT

V gene: TRBV23-1
clone size: -
J gene: TRBJ2-7
D gene: TRBD1
CDR3 protein: CASSQSRQGAYEQYF
CDR3 DNA: TGCGCCAGCAGTCAATCACGACAGGGGGCTTACGAGCAGTACTTC

V gene: TRBV5-1
clone size: -
J gene: TRBJ2-7
D gene: -
CDR3 protein: CASSLLAETYEQYF
CDR3 DNA: TGCGCCAGCAGCTTGTTGGCAGAAACCTACGAGCAGTACTTC